This T cell receptor (beta chain) was recorded in a study of blood T cell repertoires in COVID-19. Overall study context: COVID-19 samples, acute and convalescent, were from the United States, Italy and Spain.

The V gene lost 3 bases and the J gene lost 5 bases, with 22 bases spanning the gap. Germline CDR1 is MDHEN and CDR2 is SYDVKM. This CDR3 is 17 amino acids long. Some clones are missing from TCRdb's copy, which holds only in-frame ones; the method was immunoSEQ multiplex PCR. The profile shows around 300,000 clones, 88% of them singletons. This receptor was obtained from a woman aged 60-75 years in a cohort exposed to, infected with or recovered from COVID-19 (not recorded which). Source material: PBMCs or T cells enriched from blood (not recorded which). The V and J genes are TRBV28 and TRBJ1-2, with D possibly matching TRBD1 (6 bases). CDR3 sequence (DNA): TGTGCCAGCAGTTTCACGTCTCGGCGACAGGCACTATATGGCTACACCTTC. This translates into CASSFTSRRQALYGYTF.